This entry features one T cell receptor (beta chain) sequence. These data belong to a study of blood T cell repertoires in COVID-19. There are 13 residues in the CDR3. The V gene lost 3 bases and the J gene lost 6 bases, with 12 bases spanning the gap. The germline gives CDR1 SQVTM, CDR2 ANQGSEA. Here immunoSEQ multiplex PCR was the method, and the copy in TCRdb shows in-frame clones only, minus some. The sample has approximately 190,000 clones; 80% are singletons. This receptor was identified in a man aged 55 to 70 with acute or convalescent COVID-19. The chain combines TRBV29-1 with TRBJ2-4, with D possibly being TRBD2 (6 bases). Sequenced: peripheral blood. CDR3 amino acids: CSVDLAGRNIQYF. The CDR3 DNA reads as TGCAGCGTTGACTTGGCGGGGCGAAACATTCAGTACTTC.